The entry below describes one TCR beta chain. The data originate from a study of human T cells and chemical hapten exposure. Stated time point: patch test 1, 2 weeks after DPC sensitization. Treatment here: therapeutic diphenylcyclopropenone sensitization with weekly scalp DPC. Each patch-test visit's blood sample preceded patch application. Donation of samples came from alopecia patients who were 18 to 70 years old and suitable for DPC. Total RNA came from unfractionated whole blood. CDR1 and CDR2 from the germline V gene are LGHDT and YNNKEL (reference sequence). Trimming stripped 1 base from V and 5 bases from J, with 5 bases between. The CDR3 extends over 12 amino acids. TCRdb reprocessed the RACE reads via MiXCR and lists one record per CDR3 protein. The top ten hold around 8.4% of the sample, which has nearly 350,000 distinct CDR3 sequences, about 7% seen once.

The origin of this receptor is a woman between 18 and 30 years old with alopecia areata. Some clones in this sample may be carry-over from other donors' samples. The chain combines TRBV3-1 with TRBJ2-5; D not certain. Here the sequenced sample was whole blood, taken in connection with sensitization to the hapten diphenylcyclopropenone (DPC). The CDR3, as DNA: TGTGCCAGCAGCCAAGCCGATGAGACCCAGTACTTC. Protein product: CASSQADETQYF.